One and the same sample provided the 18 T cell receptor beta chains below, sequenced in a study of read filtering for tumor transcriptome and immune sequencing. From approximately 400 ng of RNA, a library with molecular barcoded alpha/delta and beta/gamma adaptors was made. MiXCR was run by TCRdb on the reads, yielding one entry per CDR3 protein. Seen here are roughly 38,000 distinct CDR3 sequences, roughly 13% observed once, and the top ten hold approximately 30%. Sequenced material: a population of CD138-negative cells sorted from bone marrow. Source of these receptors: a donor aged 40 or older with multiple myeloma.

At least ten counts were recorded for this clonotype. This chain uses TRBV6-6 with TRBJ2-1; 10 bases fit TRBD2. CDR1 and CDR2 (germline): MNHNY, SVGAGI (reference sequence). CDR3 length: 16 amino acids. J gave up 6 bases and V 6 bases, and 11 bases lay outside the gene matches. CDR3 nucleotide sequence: TGTGCCAGCAGGCTTAAAGCGGGAGGGCTGGGCAATGAGCAGTTCTTC. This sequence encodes CASRLKAGGLGNEQFF.

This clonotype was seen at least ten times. The chain's CDR3 is CASSSETPDSDEQFF. The CDR3 DNA reads as TGTGCCAGCAGTTCGGAGACTCCAGACTCCGATGAGCAGTTCTTC. This chain uses TRBV6-6 with TRBJ2-1, with D unclear. CDR1 is MNHNY, CDR2 SVGAGI, per germline (reference sequence). There are 15 residues in the CDR3. Trimming removed 4 bases at V and 8 bases at J, with 18 bases between.

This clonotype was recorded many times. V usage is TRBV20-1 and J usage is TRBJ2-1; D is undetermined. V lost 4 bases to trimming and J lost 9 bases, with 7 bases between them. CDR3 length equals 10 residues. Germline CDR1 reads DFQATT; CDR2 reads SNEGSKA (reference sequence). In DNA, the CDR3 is TGCAGTGCTATGTTGATTGAGCAGTTCTTC. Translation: CSAMLIEQFF.

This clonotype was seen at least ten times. CDR3 DNA sequence: TGTGCCACCAGCCGATCCGCCGACAGGGGGTCCTACGAGCAGTACTTC. Protein product: CATSRSADRGSYEQYF. This chain connects TRBV15 to TRBJ2-7; 9 nucleotides match TRBD1. The CDR3 consists of 16 residues. Germline lookup yields CDR1 LNHNV and CDR2 YYDKDF (reference sequence). The junction had 9 bases not matched to a gene; V was cut back by 5 bases and J by 1 base.

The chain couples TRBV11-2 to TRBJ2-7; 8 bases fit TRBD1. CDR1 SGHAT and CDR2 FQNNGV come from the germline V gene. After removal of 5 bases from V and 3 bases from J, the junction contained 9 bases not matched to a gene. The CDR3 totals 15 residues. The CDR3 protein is CASSLPWTGNYEQYF. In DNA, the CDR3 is TGTGCCAGCAGCCTCCCCTGGACAGGGAACTACGAGCAGTACTTC.

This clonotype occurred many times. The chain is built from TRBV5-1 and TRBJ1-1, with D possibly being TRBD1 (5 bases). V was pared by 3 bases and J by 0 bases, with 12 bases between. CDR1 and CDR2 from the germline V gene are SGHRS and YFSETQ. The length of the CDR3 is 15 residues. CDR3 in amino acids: CASSSTSGVNTEAFF. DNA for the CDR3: TGCGCCAGCAGCTCCACGTCGGGGGTGAACACTGAAGCTTTCTTT.

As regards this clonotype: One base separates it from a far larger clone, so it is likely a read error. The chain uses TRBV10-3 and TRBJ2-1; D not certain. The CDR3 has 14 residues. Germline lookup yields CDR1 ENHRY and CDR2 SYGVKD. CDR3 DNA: TGCGCCAGCAGTCCCGCCTTGGGATACAATGAGCAGTTCTTC. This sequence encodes CASSPALGYNEQFF.

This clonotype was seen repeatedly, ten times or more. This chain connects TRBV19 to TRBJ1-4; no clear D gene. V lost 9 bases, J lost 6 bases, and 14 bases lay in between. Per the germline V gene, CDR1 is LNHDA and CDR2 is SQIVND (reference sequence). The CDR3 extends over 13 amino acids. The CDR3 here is CASGRPPYEKLFF. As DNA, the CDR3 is TGTGCCAGCGGACGTCCCCCGTATGAAAAACTGTTTTTT.

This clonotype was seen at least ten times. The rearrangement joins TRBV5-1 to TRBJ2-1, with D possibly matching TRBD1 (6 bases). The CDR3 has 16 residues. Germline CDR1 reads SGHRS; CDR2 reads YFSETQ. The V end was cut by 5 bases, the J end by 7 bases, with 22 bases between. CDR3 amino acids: CASSYLPGQGLNEQFF. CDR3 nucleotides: TGCGCCAGCAGTTACCTCCCCGGGCAGGGGTTAAATGAGCAGTTCTTC.

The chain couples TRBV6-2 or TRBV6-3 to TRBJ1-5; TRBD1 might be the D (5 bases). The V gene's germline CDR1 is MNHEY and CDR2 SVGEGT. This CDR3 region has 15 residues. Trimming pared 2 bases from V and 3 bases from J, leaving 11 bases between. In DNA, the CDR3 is TGTGCCAGCAGTTACCTTCCGACAGACAATCAGCCCCAGCATTTT. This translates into CASSYLPTDNQPQHF.

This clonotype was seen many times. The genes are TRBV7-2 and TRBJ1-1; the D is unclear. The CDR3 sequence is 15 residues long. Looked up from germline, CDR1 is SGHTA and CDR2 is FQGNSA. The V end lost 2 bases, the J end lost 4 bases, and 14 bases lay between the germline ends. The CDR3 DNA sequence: TGTGCCAGCAGCTTAAGCGGGAGAGGCGGCACTGAAGCTTTCTTT. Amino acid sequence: CASSLSGRGGTEAFF.

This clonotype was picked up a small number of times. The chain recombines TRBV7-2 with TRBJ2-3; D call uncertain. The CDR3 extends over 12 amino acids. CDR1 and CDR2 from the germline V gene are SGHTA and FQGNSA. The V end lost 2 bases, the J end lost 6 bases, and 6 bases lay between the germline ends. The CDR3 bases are TGTGCCAGCAGCTTACTCCCCGATACGCAGTATTTT. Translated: CASSLLPDTQYF.

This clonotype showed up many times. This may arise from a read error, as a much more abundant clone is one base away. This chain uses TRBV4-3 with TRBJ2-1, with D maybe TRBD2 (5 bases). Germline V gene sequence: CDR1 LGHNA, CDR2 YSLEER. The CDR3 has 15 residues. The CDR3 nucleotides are TGCGCCAGCAGGGACTTTGCCAGCTCCTACAATAAGCAGTTCTTC. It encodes CASRDFASSYNKQFF.

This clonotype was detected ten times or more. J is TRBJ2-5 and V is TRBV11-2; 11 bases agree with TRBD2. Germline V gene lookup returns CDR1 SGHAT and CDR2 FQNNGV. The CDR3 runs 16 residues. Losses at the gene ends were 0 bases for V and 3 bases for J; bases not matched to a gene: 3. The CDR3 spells CASSLEPGLAEETQYF. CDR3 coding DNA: TGTGCCAGCAGCTTAGAGCCGGGACTAGCGGAAGAGACCCAGTACTTC.

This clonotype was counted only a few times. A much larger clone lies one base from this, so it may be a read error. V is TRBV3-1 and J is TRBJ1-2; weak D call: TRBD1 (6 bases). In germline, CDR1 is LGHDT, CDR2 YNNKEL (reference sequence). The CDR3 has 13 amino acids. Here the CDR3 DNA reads TGTGCCAGCAGCCAAGGGGGGGCTGGCGGCTCCACCTTC. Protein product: CASSQGGAGGSTF. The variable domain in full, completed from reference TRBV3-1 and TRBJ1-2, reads DTAVSQTPKYLVTQMGNDKSIKCEQNLGHDTMYWYKQDSKKFLKIMFSYNNKELIINETVPNRFSPKSPDKAHLNLHINSLELGDSAVYFCASSQGGAGGSTFGSGTRLTVV.

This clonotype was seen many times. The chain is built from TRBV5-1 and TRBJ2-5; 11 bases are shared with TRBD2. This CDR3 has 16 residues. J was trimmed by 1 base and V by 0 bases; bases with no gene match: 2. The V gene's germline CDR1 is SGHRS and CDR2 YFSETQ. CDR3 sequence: CASSLGLAGLQETQYF. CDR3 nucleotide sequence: TGCGCCAGCAGCTTGGGACTAGCGGGACTCCAAGAGACCCAGTACTTC.

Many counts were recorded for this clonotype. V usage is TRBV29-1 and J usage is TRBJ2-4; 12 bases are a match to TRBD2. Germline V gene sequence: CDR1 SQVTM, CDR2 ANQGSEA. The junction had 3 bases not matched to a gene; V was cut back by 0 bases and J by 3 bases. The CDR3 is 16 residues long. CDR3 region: CSVEDRLAGVKNIQYF. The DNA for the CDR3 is TGCAGCGTTGAAGATCGACTAGCGGGAGTCAAAAACATTCAGTACTTC.

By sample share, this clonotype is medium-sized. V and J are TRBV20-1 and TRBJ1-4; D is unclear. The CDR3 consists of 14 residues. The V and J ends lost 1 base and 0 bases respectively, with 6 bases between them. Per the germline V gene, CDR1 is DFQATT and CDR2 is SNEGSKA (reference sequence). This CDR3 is CSARVGSTNEKLFF. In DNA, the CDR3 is TGCAGTGCTAGAGTGGGGTCAACTAATGAAAAACTGTTTTTT.